This T cell receptor beta chain came from a study of blood T cell repertoires in COVID-19. Profiling relied on immunoSEQ multiplex PCR, and the TCRdb table lists in-frame clones only, not all of them. The sample has around 170,000 clones, roughly four fifths seen once; the top ten hold 7.6%. Sequenced: peripheral blood. The clonotype was recovered from a woman in her 70s with COVID-19, enrolled during active disease.

This CDR3 reads CASSYSTAADAFF. CDR3 bases: TGTGCCAGCAGTTACTCCACAGCCGCCGATGCTTTCTTT. The chain joins TRBV6-2 or TRBV6-3 to TRBJ1-1; D gene uncertain. The CDR3 contains 13 residues. Germline V lookup: CDR1 MNHEY, CDR2 SVGEGT. V was shortened by 0 bases and J by 11 bases, with 13 bases between the two germline ends.